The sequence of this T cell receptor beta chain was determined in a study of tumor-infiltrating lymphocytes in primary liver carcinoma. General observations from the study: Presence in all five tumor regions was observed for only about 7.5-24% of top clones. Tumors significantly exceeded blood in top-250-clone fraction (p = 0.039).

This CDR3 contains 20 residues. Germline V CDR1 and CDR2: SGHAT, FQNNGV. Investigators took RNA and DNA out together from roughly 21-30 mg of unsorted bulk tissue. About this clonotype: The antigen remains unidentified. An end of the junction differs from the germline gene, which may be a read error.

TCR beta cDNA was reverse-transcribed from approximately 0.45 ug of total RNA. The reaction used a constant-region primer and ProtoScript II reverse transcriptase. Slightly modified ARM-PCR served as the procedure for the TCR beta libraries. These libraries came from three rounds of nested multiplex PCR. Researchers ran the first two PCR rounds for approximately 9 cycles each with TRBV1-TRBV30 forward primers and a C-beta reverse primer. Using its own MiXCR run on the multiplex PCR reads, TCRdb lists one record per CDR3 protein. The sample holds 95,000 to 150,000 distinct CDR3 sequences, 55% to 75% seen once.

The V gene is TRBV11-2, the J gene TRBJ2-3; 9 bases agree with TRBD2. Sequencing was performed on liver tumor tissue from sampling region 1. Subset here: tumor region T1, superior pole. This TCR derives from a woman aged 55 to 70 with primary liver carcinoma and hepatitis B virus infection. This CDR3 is CASSLDISWLAGEGIDTQYF. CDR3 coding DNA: TGTGCCAGTAGCTTAGATATAAGTTGGTTAGCGGGAGAAGGGATAGATACGCAGTATTTT.